The source of this T cell receptor beta chain is a study of regulatory and conventional T cells in RAG deficiency. Study-wide results and limits: Shorter CDR3s in all patient subsets; >80% Treg-Tconv overlap in Omenn.

A note on this clone: Its target is unknown.

The sorted regulatory T cells were CD4+, CD25-high and CD127-low, with genomic DNA sequenced. The germline gives CDR1 MDHEN, CDR2 SYDVKM. The CDR3 totals 11 residues. V was pared by 4 bases and J by 12 bases, with 5 bases of the junction left unmatched. Sequenced by immunoSEQ multiplex PCR; TCRdb stores in-frame clones only, minus some. The data contain roughly 11,000 clones, roughly 94% of them singletons. This same sample was also taken into another study, of regulatory T cells. That investigation notes: Amplification used 52 TRBV primers and 13 TRBJ primers.

V gene TRBV28 combines with J gene TRBJ1-2; TRBD1 agrees at 7 bases. Sequenced sample: CD127- CD25+ CD4+ Tregs sorted from blood. This TCR came from a human donor in good health. The CDR3 sequence: CASSYRGGDTF. Here the CDR3 DNA reads TGTGCCAGCAGTTACAGGGGCGGGGACACCTTC.